These 29 T cell receptor beta chains were all obtained from the same sample, sequenced in a study of T cells in narcolepsy. Assay used: immunoSEQ multiplex PCR; TCRdb lists only in-frame clones, some missing. The sample holds fewer than 30,000 clones; approximately 85% are singletons and the top ten take 1% to 1.5%. The sequencing sample was made of CD45RA- memory CD4+ T cells from PBMCs. Receptors were obtained from a human donor with narcolepsy.

The chain couples TRBV6-6 to TRBJ1-5; D is perhaps TRBD1 (6 bases). V was pared by 7 bases and J by 5 bases, with 12 bases between. The CDR3 has 13 residues. CDR1 MNHNY and CDR2 SVGAGI come from the germline V gene (reference sequence). As DNA, the CDR3 is TGTGCCAGCAATCTACAGGGATATCAGCCCCAGCATTTT. Amino acid sequence: CASNLQGYQPQHF.

The chain uses TRBV29-1 and TRBJ2-7; D uncertain. Germline V lookup: CDR1 SQVTM, CDR2 ANQGSEA. This CDR3 contains 11 residues. Deletions cut 6 bases from V and 2 bases from J, with 8 bases between. For the CDR3, the DNA is TGCAGCGTGTATGTAACCTACGAGCAGTACTTC. It specifies CSVYVTYEQYF.

The chain couples TRBV11-2 to TRBJ2-5, with a possible D match to TRBD1 (5 bases). Germline lookup yields CDR1 SGHAT and CDR2 FQNNGV. The V end was cut by 5 bases, the J end by 5 bases, with 12 bases between. This CDR3 comprises 13 residues. The CDR3 sequence is CASSLVAGETQYF. In nucleotides, the CDR3 is TGTGCCAGCAGCCTCGTGGCAGGGGAGACCCAGTACTTC.

The CDR3 nucleotides are TGTGCCAGCAGCTTAATTAGCGGGAACTACGAGCAGTACTTC. Protein sequence: CASSLISGNYEQYF. The chain recombines TRBV11-2 with TRBJ2-5; 8 nucleotides line up with TRBD2. The J call is uncertain, as TRBJ2-7 better fits the DNA end. Germline lookup yields CDR1 SGHAT and CDR2 FQNNGV. This CDR3 contains 14 residues.

CDR3 in DNA: TGCAGCGTCCCGGGACTGGCGAACACCGGGGAGCTGTTTTTT. Its protein is CSVPGLANTGELFF. This chain links TRBV29-1 with TRBJ2-2; the D gene is possibly TRBD2 (6 bases). The germline CDR1 and CDR2 sequences are SQVTM and ANQGSEA. Trimming took 6 bases from V and 0 from J, leaving 11 bases between them. This CDR3 has 14 residues.

The genes are TRBV11-2 and TRBJ2-1, with 7 bases lining up with TRBD2. The CDR3 is 15 amino acids. Germline values: CDR1 SGHAT, CDR2 FQNNGV. Germline trimming cut 0 bases from V and 4 bases from J; bases unmatched to any gene: 3. The CDR3 nucleotides are TGTGCCAGCAGCTTAGATGGGGGACTATACAATGAGCAGTTCTTC. It translates to CASSLDGGLYNEQFF. Filled out from reference TRBV11-2 and TRBJ2-1, the complete variable domain reads EAGVAQSPRYKIIEKRQSVAFWCNPISGHATLYWYQQILGQGPKLLIQFQNNGVVDDSQLPKDRFSAERLKGVDSTLKIQPAKLEDSAVYLCASSLDGGLYNEQFFGPGTRLTVL.

V and J are TRBV7-6 and TRBJ1-2, with a possible D match to TRBD1 (6 bases). Trimming pared 5 bases from V and 2 bases from J, leaving 9 bases between. The CDR3 sequence is 13 residues long. In germline, CDR1 is SGHVS, CDR2 FNYEAQ. The CDR3 spells CASSRTGNYGYTF. DNA of the CDR3: TGTGCCAGCAGCCGCACAGGGAACTATGGCTACACCTTC.

The V and J genes are TRBV5-6 and TRBJ2-1; a weak D match, TRBD2 (6 bases). This CDR3 is 16 amino acids long. V was shortened by 7 bases and J by 8 bases, with 25 bases between the two germline ends. CDR1 is SGHDT and CDR2 is YYEEEE in the germline V gene. CDR3 DNA sequence: TGTGCCAGCTCCAAACGAGGGCGCGGGGAATGGGATGAGCAGTTCTTC. This codes for CASSKRGRGEWDEQFF.

The V and J genes are TRBV16 and TRBJ2-7; the D is unclear. There are 14 residues in the CDR3. V lost 2 bases, J lost 6 bases, and 14 bases lay in between. In germline, CDR1 is KGHSY, CDR2 FQNENV. CDR3 loop: CASSQISPEREQYF. The CDR3 nucleotides are TGTGCCAGCAGCCAAATAAGTCCGGAGCGCGAGCAGTACTTC. Full variable domain (rest looked up from reference TRBV16 and TRBJ2-7): GEEVAQTPKHLVRGEGQKAKLYCAPIKGHSYVFWYQQVLKNEFKFLISFQNENVFDETGMPKERFSAKCLPNSPCSLEIQATKLEDSAVYFCASSQISPEREQYFGPGTRLTVT.

The chain employs TRBV10-3 and TRBJ2-1, with TRBD2 matching over 8 bases. This CDR3 spans 14 amino acids. V trimming: 6 bases; J trimming: 4 bases; junction bases outside the gene matches: 5. From germline, CDR1 is ENHRY and CDR2 SYGVKD. The CDR3 DNA reads as TGTGCCATCAGGGACCGGGGGGGATACAATGAGCAGTTCTTC. Amino acids: CAIRDRGGYNEQFF.

The chain has TRBV30 and TRBJ2-7, with D maybe TRBD2 (5 bases). The CDR3 covers 13 residues. CDR1 and CDR2 from the germline V gene are GTSNPN and SVGIG (reference sequence). V was shortened by 3 bases and J by 5 bases, with 14 bases between the two germline ends. CDR3 in DNA: TGTGCCTGGAGGGCTACTAGGAATCACGAGCAGTACTTC. Amino acids: CAWRATRNHEQYF.

This clone was detected only once. V usage is TRBV2 and J usage is TRBJ1-5; 8 positions agree with TRBD1. Per germline, CDR1 SNHLY and CDR2 FYNNEI. J lost 6 bases, V lost 7 bases, and 5 bases had no gene match. This CDR3 contains 13 residues. CDR3 in amino acids: CASNTGGTQPQHF. In DNA, the CDR3 is TGTGCCAGCAACACAGGGGGGACTCAGCCCCAGCATTTT.

The chain carries TRBV5-4 and TRBJ1-1; 10 nucleotides match TRBD1. V was clipped by 5 bases and J by 3 bases; unmatched bases: 7. The CDR3 contains 15 residues. Germline V lookup: CDR1 SGHNT, CDR2 YYREEE (reference sequence). In nucleotides, the CDR3 is TGTGCCAGCAGTCCTCCGGGACAGGGGTACACTGAAGCTTTCTTT. This translates into CASSPPGQGYTEAFF.

V is TRBV21-1 and J is TRBJ2-5; TRBD1 reflects the table's D call only, with no check against the DNA. TRBV21-1 is a documented pseudogene. The CDR3 loop spans 17 amino acids. CDR3 coding DNA: TGTGCCAGCACCGCCGAGGGACAGGGGGCAGCCAAAGAGACCCAGTACTTC. It yields the protein CASTAEGQGAAKETQYF.

V and J are TRBV6-6 and TRBJ2-6, with TRBD1 as a possible D gene (6 bases). The V gene lost 6 bases and the J gene lost 2 bases, with 11 bases spanning the gap. Germline loops: CDR1 MNHNY, CDR2 SVGAGI (reference sequence). The CDR3 spans 15 residues. CDR3 sequence: CASRHRDTGANVLTF. In DNA form, the CDR3 reads TGTGCCAGCAGGCACCGGGACACTGGGGCCAACGTCCTGACTTTC.

The V gene is TRBV6-4, the J gene TRBJ2-3, with TRBD1 identical over 8 bases. Losses at the gene ends were 4 bases for V and 8 bases for J; bases not matched to a gene: 5. The CDR3 is 13 amino acids. From germline, CDR1 is MRHNA and CDR2 SNTAGT. In DNA, the CDR3 is TGTGCCAGCAGTGGCACAGGGGGGCGTACGCAGTATTTT. Residues: CASSGTGGRTQYF.

As DNA, the CDR3 is TGTGCCAGCAGTGAAGTGGGCAGAACCTCCTATGGCTACACCTTC. This translates into CASSEVGRTSYGYTF. The chain carries TRBV2 and TRBJ1-2; D remains ambiguous. This CDR3 has 15 amino acids. Germline lookup yields CDR1 SNHLY and CDR2 FYNNEI. Trimming removed 1 base at V and 4 bases at J, with 13 bases between.

The chain carries TRBV27 and TRBJ2-7, with 8 bases matching TRBD1. V trimming: 6 bases; J trimming: 5 bases; junction bases outside the gene matches: 9. The CDR3 length is 14 residues. Germline lookup yields CDR1 MNHEY and CDR2 SMNVEV (reference sequence). CDR3 amino acids: CASSRRTGKDEQYF. In DNA form, the CDR3 reads TGTGCCAGCAGCCGACGGACAGGGAAGGACGAGCAGTACTTC.

The chain joins TRBV29-1 to TRBJ2-2, with D possibly matching TRBD1 (5 bases). Germline CDR1 SQVTM, CDR2 ANQGSEA. The CDR3 is made up of 11 amino acids. V was pared by 7 bases and J by 6 bases, with 9 bases between. The CDR3 coding sequence is TGCAGCGGTGGACACGCCGGGGAGCTGTTTTTT. This gives the protein CSGGHAGELFF.

J is TRBJ2-4 and V is TRBV5-1; a weak D match, TRBD1 (6 bases). The germline CDR1 and CDR2 sequences are SGHRS and YFSETQ. Trimming cost V 4 bases and J 0 bases, with 11 bases left between them. CDR3 length: 15 residues. CDR3 loop: CASSHGQLAKNIQYF. The CDR3 DNA sequence: TGCGCCAGCAGCCACGGACAGCTAGCCAAAAACATTCAGTACTTC.

The chain uses TRBV2 and TRBJ1-2; D unclear. Germline lookup yields CDR1 SNHLY and CDR2 FYNNEI. The length of the CDR3 is 14 residues. V was cut by 7 bases and J by 1 base, with 13 bases left in between. DNA for the CDR3: TGTGCCAGCACCGCCGACGGGTTTAACTATGGCTACACCTTC. It translates to CASTADGFNYGYTF.

The genes are TRBV5-1 and TRBJ1-1; TRBD1 agrees at 7 bases. The CDR3 has 14 residues. V lost 4 bases, J lost 0 bases, and 3 bases stayed unmatched. CDR1 SGHRS and CDR2 YFSETQ come from the germline V gene. In DNA, the CDR3 is TGCGCCAGCAGCGGGGGACAGATGAACACTGAAGCTTTCTTT. This gives the protein CASSGGQMNTEAFF.

In its sample, this clone was seen once. The chain has TRBV6-5 and TRBJ2-3; 7 bases are shared with TRBD2. Germline CDR1 and CDR2: MNHEY and SVGAGI. There are 15 residues in the CDR3. J was trimmed by 5 bases and V by 6 bases; bases with no gene match: 11. The CDR3: CASRITGTTGDTQYF. CDR3 nucleotides: TGTGCCAGCAGGATAACCGGGACTACCGGAGATACGCAGTATTTT.

The CDR3 sequence: CASRAGGYGYTF. For the CDR3, the DNA is TGTGCCAGTAGGGCAGGGGGCTATGGCTACACCTTC. This chain uses TRBV2 with TRBJ1-2, with TRBD1 identical over 7 bases. V was clipped by 9 bases and J by 4 bases; unmatched bases: 5. In germline, CDR1 is SNHLY, CDR2 FYNNEI. The CDR3 has 12 amino acids.

The gene calls are TRBV11-2 and TRBJ1-3; 8 positions agree with TRBD1. This CDR3 has 15 residues. The V gene's germline CDR1 is SGHAT and CDR2 FQNNGV. J lost 1 base, V lost 8 bases, and 7 bases had no gene match. DNA for the CDR3: TGTGCCAGCGAGAGACAGGGGTATTCTGGAAACACCATATATTTT. This sequence encodes CASERQGYSGNTIYF.

The V gene is TRBV28, the J gene TRBJ1-1, with D hard to call. V was cut by 3 bases and J by 3 bases, with 14 bases left in between. This CDR3 is 15 amino acids long. CDR1 is MDHEN and CDR2 is SYDVKM in the germline V gene. This CDR3 is CASSLKRVFDTEAFF. The CDR3 nucleotides read TGTGCCAGCAGTTTGAAGAGGGTGTTTGACACTGAAGCTTTCTTT.

This chain connects TRBV27 to TRBJ2-2, with D possibly matching TRBD2 (6 bases). The V gene lost 7 bases and the J gene lost 7 bases, with 13 bases spanning the gap. The germline V gene has CDR1 MNHEY and CDR2 SMNVEV (reference sequence). The CDR3 is made up of 13 amino acids. The CDR3 loop is CASTREIGGELFF. DNA of the CDR3: TGTGCCAGCACCCGGGAGATCGGCGGGGAGCTGTTTTTT.

The chain has TRBV27 and TRBJ1-4; D not certain. Germline V gene lookup returns CDR1 MNHEY and CDR2 SMNVEV (reference sequence). This CDR3 contains 15 residues. V was cut by 0 bases and J by 0 bases, with 5 bases left in between. The chain's CDR3 is CASSLSGATNEKLFF. The CDR3, as DNA: TGTGCCAGCAGTTTATCTGGAGCAACTAATGAAAAACTGTTTTTT.

This sequence joins TRBV6-1 and TRBJ1-1, with D maybe TRBD1 (6 bases). Trimming shortened V by 3 bases and J by 1 base, and 15 bases separated the two germline ends. The germline V gene encodes CDR1 MNHNS and CDR2 SASEGT. The CDR3 is made up of 16 amino acids. Written as DNA, the CDR3 is TGTGCCAGCAGTGACCGGGGGGGGGCCCGGAACACTGAAGCTTTCTTT. Its translation is CASSDRGGARNTEAFF.